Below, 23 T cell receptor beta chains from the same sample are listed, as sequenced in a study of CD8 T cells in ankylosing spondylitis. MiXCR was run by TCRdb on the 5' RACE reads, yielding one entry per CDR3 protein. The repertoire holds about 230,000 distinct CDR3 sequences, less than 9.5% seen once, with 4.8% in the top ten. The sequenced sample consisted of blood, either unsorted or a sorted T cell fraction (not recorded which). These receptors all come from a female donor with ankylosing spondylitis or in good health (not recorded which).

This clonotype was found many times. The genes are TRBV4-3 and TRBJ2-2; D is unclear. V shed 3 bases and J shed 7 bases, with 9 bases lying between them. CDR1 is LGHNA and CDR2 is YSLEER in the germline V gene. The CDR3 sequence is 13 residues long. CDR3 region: CASSHEEFGELFF. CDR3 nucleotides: TGCGCCAGCAGCCATGAGGAATTCGGGGAGCTGTTTTTT.

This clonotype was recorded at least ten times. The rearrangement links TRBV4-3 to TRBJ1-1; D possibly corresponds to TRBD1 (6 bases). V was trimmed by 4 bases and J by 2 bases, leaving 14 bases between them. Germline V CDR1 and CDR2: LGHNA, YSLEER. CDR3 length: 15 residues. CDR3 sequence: CASSRSSGVNTEAFF. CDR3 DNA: TGCGCCAGCAGCCGATCATCAGGGGTAAACACTGAAGCTTTCTTT.

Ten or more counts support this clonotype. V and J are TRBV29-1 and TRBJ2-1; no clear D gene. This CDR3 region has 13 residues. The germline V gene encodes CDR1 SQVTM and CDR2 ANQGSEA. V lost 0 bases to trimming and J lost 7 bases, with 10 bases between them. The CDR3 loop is CSVEDAQPNEQFF. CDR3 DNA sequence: TGCAGCGTTGAAGATGCGCAGCCTAATGAGCAGTTCTTC.

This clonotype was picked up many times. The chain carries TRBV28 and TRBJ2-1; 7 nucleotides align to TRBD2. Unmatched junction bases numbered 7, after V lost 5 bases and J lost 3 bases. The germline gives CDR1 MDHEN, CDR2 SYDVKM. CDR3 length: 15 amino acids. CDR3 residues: CASSRPGRYYNEQFF. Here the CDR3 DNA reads TGTGCCAGCAGTAGGCCCGGGAGGTACTACAATGAGCAGTTCTTC.

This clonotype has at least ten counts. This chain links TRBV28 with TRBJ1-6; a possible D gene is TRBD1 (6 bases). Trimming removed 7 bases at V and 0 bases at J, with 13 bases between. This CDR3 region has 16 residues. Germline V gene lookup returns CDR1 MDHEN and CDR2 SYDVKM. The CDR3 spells CASTRGGGSYNSPLHF. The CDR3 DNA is TGTGCCAGCACTAGGGGGGGCGGCTCCTATAATTCACCCCTCCACTTT. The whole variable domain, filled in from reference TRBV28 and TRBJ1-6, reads DVKVTQSSRYLVKRTGEKVFLECVQDMDHENMFWYRQDPGLGLRLIYFSYDVKMKEKGDIPEGYSVSREKKERFSLILESASTNQTSMYLCASTRGGGSYNSPLHFGNGTRLTVT.

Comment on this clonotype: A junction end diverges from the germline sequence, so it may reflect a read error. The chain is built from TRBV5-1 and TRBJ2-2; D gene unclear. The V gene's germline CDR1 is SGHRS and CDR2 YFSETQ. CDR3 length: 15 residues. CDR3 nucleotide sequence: TGCACCAGCAGCTTGCCTAGTCACAACACCGGGGAGCTGTTTTTT. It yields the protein CTSSLPSHNTGELFF.

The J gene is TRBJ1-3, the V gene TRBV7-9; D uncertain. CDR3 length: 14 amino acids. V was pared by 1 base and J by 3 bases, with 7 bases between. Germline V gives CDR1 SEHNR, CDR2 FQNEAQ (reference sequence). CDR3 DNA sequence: TGTGCCAGCAGCTTAGAGATTTTTGGAAACACCATATATTTT. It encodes CASSLEIFGNTIYF.

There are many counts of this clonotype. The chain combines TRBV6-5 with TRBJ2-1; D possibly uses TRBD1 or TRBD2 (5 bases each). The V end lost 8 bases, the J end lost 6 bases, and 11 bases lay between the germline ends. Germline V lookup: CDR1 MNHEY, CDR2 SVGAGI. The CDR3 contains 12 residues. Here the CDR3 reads CASYNGGNEQFF. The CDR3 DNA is TGTGCCAGCTACAATGGGGGCAATGAGCAGTTCTTC.

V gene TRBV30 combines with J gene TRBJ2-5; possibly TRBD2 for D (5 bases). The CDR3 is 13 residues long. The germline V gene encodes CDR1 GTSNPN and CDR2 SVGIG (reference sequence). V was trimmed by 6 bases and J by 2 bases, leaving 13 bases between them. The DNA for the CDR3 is TGTGCCTGCAGTACGGGCGGGCAAGAGACCCAGTACTTC. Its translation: CACSTGGQETQYF. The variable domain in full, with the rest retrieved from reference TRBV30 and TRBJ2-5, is SQTIHQWPATLVQPVGSPLSLECTVEGTSNPNLYWYRQAAGRGLQLLFYSVGIGQISSEVPQNLSASRPQDRQFILSSKKLLLSDSGFYLCACSTGGQETQYFGPGTRLLVL.

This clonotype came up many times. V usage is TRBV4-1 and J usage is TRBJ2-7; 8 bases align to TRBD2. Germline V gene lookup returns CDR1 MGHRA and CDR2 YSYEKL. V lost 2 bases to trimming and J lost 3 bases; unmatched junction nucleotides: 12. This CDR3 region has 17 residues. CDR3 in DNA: TGCGCCAGCAGCCAATTCCTGGGACTAGTGAGTTTCTACGAGCAGTACTTC. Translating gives CASSQFLGLVSFYEQYF.

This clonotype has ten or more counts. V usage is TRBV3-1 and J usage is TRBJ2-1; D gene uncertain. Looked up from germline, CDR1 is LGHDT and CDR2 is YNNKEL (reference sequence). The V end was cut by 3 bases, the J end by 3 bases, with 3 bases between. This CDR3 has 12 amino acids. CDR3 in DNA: TGTGCCAGCAGCCATGACTACAATGAGCAGTTCTTC. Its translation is CASSHDYNEQFF.

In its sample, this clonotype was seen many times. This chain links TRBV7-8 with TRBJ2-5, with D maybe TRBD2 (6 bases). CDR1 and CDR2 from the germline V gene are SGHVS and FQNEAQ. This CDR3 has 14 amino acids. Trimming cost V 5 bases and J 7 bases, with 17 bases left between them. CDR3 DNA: TGTGCCAGCAGCGGGACTTTCCCTCTAGGGACCCAGTACTTC. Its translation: CASSGTFPLGTQYF.

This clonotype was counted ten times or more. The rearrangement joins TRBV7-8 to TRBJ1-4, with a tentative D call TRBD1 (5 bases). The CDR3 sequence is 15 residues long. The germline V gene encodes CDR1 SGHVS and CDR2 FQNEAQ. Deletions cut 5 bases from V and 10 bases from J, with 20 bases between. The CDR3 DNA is TGTGCCAGCAGCCCCAGAGGGGCCATGGGAGGAAAACTGTTTTTT. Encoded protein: CASSPRGAMGGKLFF.

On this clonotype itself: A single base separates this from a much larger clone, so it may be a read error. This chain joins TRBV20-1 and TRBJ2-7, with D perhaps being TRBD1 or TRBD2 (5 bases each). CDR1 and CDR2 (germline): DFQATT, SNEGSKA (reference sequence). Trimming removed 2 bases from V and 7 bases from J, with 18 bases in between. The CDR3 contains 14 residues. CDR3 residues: CSARSITGPGEQYF. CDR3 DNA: TGCAGTGCTAGATCCATTACGGGGCCCGGGGAGCAGTACTTC.

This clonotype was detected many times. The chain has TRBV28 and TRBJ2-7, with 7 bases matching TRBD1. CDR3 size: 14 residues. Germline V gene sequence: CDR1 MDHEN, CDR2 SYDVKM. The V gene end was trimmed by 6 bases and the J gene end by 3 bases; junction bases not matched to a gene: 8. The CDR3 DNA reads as TGTGCCAGCAGCCAAACCGGGACAGACTACGAGCAGTACTTC. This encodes CASSQTGTDYEQYF. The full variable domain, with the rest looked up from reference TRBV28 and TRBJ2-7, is DVKVTQSSRYLVKRTGEKVFLECVQDMDHENMFWYRQDPGLGLRLIYFSYDVKMKEKGDIPEGYSVSREKKERFSLILESASTNQTSMYLCASSQTGTDYEQYFGPGTRLTVT.

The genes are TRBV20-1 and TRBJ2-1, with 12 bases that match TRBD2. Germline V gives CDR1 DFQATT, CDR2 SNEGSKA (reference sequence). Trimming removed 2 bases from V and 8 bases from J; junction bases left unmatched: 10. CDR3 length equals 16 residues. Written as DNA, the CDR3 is TGCAGTGCTAGATTGCTAGCGGGAGGGCTCGGGGATGAGCAGTTCTTC. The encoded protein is CSARLLAGGLGDEQFF.

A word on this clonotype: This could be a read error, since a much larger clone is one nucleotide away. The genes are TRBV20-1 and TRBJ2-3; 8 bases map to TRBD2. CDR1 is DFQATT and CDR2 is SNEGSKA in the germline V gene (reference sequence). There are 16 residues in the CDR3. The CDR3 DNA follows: TGCTGTGCTCTGACTAGCGCGGACGCCCCTGTAGATACGCAGTATTTT. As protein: CCALTSADAPVDTQYF.

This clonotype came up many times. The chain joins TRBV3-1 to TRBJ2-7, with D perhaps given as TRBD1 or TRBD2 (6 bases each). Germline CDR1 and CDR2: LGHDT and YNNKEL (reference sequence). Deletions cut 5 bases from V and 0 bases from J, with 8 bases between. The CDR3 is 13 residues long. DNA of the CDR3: TGTGCCAGCAGCAGGGGGGCCTCCTACGAGCAGTACTTC. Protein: CASSRGASYEQYF.

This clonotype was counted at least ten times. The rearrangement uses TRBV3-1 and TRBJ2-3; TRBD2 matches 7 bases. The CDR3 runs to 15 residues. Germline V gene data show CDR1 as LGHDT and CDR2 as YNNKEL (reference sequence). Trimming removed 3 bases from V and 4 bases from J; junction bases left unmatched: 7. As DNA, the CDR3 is TGTGCCAGCAGCCACAGACTAGCCAGCGCAGATACGCAGTATTTT. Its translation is CASSHRLASADTQYF.

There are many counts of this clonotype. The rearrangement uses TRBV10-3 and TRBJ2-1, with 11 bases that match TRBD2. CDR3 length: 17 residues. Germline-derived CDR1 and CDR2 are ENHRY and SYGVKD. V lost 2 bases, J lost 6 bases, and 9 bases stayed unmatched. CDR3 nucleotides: TGTGCCATCAGTGAGACCGACGGGCTAGCGGGAGGCAATGAGCAGTTCTTC. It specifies CAISETDGLAGGNEQFF.

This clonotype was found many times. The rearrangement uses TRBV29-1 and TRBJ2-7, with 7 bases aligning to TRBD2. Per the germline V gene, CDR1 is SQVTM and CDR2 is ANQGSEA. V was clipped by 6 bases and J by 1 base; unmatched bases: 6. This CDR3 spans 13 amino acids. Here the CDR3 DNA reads TGCAGCGTGAGAACTAGCGCGTCCTACGAGCAGTACTTC. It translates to CSVRTSASYEQYF.

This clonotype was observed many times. DNA for the CDR3: TGTGCCACCAGTGCTAGCCAGACCCAGGGCTACACCTTC. Translating it yields CATSASQTQGYTF. J is TRBJ1-2 and V is TRBV24-1; D remains unclear. V lost 5 bases, J lost 8 bases, and 14 bases lay in between. Germline CDR1 is KGHDR and CDR2 is SFDVKD. This CDR3 has 13 amino acids.

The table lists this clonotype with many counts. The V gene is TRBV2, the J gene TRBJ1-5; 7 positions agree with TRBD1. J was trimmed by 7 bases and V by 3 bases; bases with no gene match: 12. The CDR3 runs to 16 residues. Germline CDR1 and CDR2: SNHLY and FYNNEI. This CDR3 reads CASSETNTGAGQPQHF. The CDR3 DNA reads TGTGCCAGCAGTGAGACCAATACAGGGGCGGGACAGCCCCAGCATTTT.